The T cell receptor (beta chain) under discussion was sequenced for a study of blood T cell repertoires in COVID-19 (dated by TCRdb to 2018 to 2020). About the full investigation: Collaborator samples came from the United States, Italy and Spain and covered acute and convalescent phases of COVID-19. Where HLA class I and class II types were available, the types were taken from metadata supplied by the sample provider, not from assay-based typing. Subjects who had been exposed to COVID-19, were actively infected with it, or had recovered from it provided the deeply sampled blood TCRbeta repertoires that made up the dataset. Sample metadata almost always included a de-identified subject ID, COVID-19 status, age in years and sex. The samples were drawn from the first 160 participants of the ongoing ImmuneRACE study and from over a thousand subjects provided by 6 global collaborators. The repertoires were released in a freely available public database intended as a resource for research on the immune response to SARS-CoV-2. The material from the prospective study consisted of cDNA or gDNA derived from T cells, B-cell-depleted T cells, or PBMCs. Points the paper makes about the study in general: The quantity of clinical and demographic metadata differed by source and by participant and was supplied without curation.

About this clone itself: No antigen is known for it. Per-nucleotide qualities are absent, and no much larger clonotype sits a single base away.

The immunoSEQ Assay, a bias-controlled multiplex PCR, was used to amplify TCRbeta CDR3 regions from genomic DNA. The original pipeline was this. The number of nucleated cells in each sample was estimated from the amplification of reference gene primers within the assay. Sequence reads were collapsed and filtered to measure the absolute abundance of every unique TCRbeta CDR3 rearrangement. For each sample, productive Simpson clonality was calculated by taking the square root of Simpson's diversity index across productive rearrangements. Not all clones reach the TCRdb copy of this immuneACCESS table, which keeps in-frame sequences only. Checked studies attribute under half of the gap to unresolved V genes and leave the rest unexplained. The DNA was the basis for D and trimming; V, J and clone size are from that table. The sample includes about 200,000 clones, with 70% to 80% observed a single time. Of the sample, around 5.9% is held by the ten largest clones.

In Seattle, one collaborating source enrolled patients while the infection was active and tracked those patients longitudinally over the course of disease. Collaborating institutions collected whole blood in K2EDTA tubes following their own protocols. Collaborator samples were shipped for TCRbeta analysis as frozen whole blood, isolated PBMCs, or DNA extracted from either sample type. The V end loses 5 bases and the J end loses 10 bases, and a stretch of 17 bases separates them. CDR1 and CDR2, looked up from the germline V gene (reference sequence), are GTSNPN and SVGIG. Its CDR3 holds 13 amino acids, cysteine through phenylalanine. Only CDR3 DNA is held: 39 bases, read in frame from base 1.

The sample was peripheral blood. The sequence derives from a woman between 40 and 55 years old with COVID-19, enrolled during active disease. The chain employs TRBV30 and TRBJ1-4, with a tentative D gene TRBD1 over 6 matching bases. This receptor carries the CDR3 CAWGGLQGRKLFF. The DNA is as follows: TGTGCCTGGGGGGGGCTGCAGGGTCGAAAACTGTTTTTT.